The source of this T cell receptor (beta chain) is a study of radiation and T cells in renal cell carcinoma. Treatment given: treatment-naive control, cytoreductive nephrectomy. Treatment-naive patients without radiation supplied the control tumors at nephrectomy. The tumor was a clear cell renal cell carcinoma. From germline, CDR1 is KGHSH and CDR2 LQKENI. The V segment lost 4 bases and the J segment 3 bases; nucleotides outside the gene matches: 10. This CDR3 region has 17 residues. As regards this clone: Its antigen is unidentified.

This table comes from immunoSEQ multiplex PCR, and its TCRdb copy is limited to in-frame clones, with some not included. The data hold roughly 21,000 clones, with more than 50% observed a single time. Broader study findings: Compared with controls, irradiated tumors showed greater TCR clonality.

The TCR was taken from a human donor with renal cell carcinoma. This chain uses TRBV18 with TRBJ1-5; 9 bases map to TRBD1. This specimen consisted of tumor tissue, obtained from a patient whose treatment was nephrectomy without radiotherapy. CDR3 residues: CASSRSGTGPYNQPQHF. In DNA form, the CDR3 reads TGTGCCAGCTCACGCTCCGGGACAGGGCCGTACAATCAGCCCCAGCATTTT.